The 10 T cell receptor beta chains listed next were all sequenced from one sample in a study of T cells in women clearing cervical HPV infection. Data came from immunoSEQ multiplex PCR; TCRdb stores just in-frame clones and leaves some out. This sample lists tens of thousands of clones; its ten largest clones have around 1.3%. Sequences were obtained from blood buffy coat. These receptors came from a woman aged 18 to 75 with a cervical HPV16 infection that either progressed to CIN3+ or cleared (not recorded which).

The covered CDR3 bases are TGTGCCAGCAGCTTACGACAGTGCTATGGC. This translates into CASSLRQCYG. The whole CDR3 sequence is CASSLRQCYGYTF. This sequence joins TRBV7-6 and TRBJ1-2; D may be TRBD1 (5 bases). Sequencing ends 3 residues short of the CDR3 end; the germline J gene provides the rest. Trimming stripped 2 bases from V and 4 bases from J, with 8 bases between. The CDR3 loop spans 13 amino acids. The V gene's germline CDR1 is SGHVS and CDR2 FNYEAQ.

Concerning this clone itself: Coverage ceases 3 residues before the CDR3 finishes, and the germline J gene fills in the end. The rearrangement links TRBV6-2 or TRBV6-3 to TRBJ1-5, with TRBD1 identical over 9 bases. The CDR3 has 17 amino acids. The germline CDR1 and CDR2 sequences are MNHEY and SVGEGT. The V and J ends lost 7 bases and 0 bases, in that order; junction bases with no gene match: 10. The CDR3 bases that were read are TGTGCCAGCACCAAACAGGGGGCCAGTTATAGCAATCAGCCC. It translates to CASTKQGASYSNQP. The CDR3 in full is CASTKQGASYSNQPQHF.

Regarding this clone: The sequence runs out 3 residues before the end of the CDR3; the remainder is reconstructed from the germline J gene. The chain is built from TRBV30 and TRBJ2-2; possible D gene TRBD1, 6 bases. From germline, CDR1 is GTSNPN and CDR2 SVGIG (reference sequence). The CDR3 has 13 amino acids. This chain's CDR3 is CAWIRDNSGPLFF. The covered CDR3 bases are TGTGCCTGGATCCGGGACAACTCCGGCCCG.

In regard to this clone: The DNA ends 3 residues before the CDR3 does, and the rest of the CDR3 is filled in from the germline J gene. The chain combines TRBV20-1 with TRBJ2-5; 9 bases agree with TRBD2. This CDR3 spans 16 amino acids. In germline, CDR1 is DFQATT, CDR2 SNEGSKA (reference sequence). V was clipped by 5 bases and J by 5 bases; unmatched bases: 15. The CDR3 sequence: CSASGLARGRGETQYF. CDR3 bases read: TGCAGTGCTTCCGGACTAGCGAGAGGTAGAGGCGAGACC.

Concerning this clone: The CDR3 extends 3 residues past the end of the read, so its final part is completed from the germline J gene. V usage is TRBV6-2 or TRBV6-3 and J usage is TRBJ2-7; unclear D gene. CDR3 length equals 14 residues. V lost 10 bases and J 2 bases, leaving 18 bases between the germline ends. CDR1 and CDR2 (germline): MNHEY, SVGEGT. The CDR3 sequence is CATTRDGFTYEQYF. CDR3 bases read: TGTGCCACGACTCGAGACGGGTTCACCTACGAG.

To note about this clone: The missing CDR3 end, 3 residues past where the read stops, is filled in from the germline J gene. The gene calls are TRBV19 and TRBJ2-6, with unresolved D. Per germline, CDR1 LNHDA and CDR2 SQIVND (reference sequence). Trimming removed 3 bases at V and 0 bases at J, with 6 bases between. The CDR3 totals 15 residues. The CDR3 reads CASSIGGSGANVLTF. Partial CDR3 DNA: TGTGCCAGTAGTATCGGCGGCTCTGGGGCCAACGTC.

The DNA read from the CDR3 is TGTGCCTGGATATCCAGGGTGCACTATGGC. Its protein product is CAWISRVHYG. In full, the CDR3 is CAWISRVHYGYTF. The chain combines TRBV30 with TRBJ1-2; D is possibly TRBD1 (5 bases). The read ends 3 residues early relative to the CDR3; the germline J gene fills the gap. CDR1 is GTSNPN and CDR2 is SVGIG in the germline V gene (reference sequence). V shed 4 bases and J shed 3 bases, with 12 bases lying between them. The CDR3 spans 13 residues.

A note on this clone: The CDR3 end is not reached by the read, which stops 3 residues before it; the germline J gene fills it in. The genes are TRBV30 and TRBJ2-1; 7 bases are a match to TRBD2. The CDR3 contains 14 residues. J lost 7 bases, V lost 8 bases, and 14 bases had no gene match. The germline V gene encodes CDR1 GTSNPN and CDR2 SVGIG (reference sequence). The sequenced part of the CDR3 DNA is TGTGCCCGCCGGGGTACCGGGGGGTGGAATGAG. It yields the protein CARRGTGGWNE. From start to end, the CDR3 is CARRGTGGWNEQFF.

Points on this clone: Read coverage stops 3 residues before the CDR3 terminus; the germline J gene supplies the remainder. This chain connects TRBV7-3 to TRBJ2-2; 7 bases fit TRBD1. The germline gives CDR1 SGHTA, CDR2 FQGTGA. With 5 bases clipped from V and 4 bases from J, the junction kept 7 bases outside the gene matches. The CDR3 has 15 residues. The CDR3 region is CASSNPTGRTGELFF. The sequenced part of the CDR3 DNA is TGTGCCAGCAGCAACCCGACAGGGCGCACCGGGGAG.

A remark on this clone: The CDR3 end falls 3 residues outside the read, so it is completed with the germline J gene. The genes are TRBV15 and TRBJ2-5; D call uncertain. The CDR3 covers 11 residues. Germline CDR1 reads LNHNV; CDR2 reads YYDKDF (reference sequence). With 6 bases removed from V and 5 bases from J, the gap between germline ends came to 7 bases. This chain's CDR3 is CATSNRETQYF. CDR3 bases read: TGTGCCACCAGTAACCGGGAGACC.